The 16 T cell receptor beta chains in this list originate from one sample, sequenced in a study of cytomegalovirus exposure and HLA in healthy donors. 60 Vbeta and 13 Jbeta primers were used in PCR. Only in-frame clones appear in the TCRdb table, and some are missing; sequencing was by immunoSEQ multiplex PCR. The sample's table shows roughly 200,000 clones. Material: PBMCs. The origin of the receptors is a man aged 25 to 40 in good health and CMV-seronegative.

This chain joins TRBV11-3 and TRBJ1-1, with D possibly TRBD1 on 5 matching bases. V shed 2 bases and J shed 0 bases, with 7 bases lying between them. This CDR3 is built from 14 residues. Per the germline V gene, CDR1 is SGHNT and CDR2 is YENEEA. The CDR3 reads CASSLQGLNTEAFF. The CDR3 bases are TGTGCCAGCAGCTTACAGGGATTGAACACTGAAGCTTTCTTT.

The chain carries TRBV9 and TRBJ2-3, with 7 bases lining up with TRBD2. Per germline, CDR1 SGDLS and CDR2 YYNGEE. The junction had 7 bases not matched to a gene; V was cut back by 6 bases and J by 6 bases. CDR3 size: 13 residues. CDR3 nucleotide sequence: TGTGCCAGCAACTCTGGTAGCGGGGATACGCAGTATTTT. The encoded protein is CASNSGSGDTQYF.

The J gene is TRBJ1-1, the V gene TRBV19; 8 bases match TRBD1. J was trimmed by 4 bases and V by 3 bases; bases with no gene match: 10. This CDR3 is 16 amino acids long. In germline, CDR1 is LNHDA, CDR2 SQIVND (reference sequence). This CDR3 is CASSIGQGAMGTEAFF. CDR3 nucleotide sequence: TGTGCCAGTAGTATTGGGCAGGGGGCGATGGGCACTGAAGCTTTCTTT.

The genes are TRBV30 and TRBJ2-6, with 7 bases identical to TRBD1. The CDR3 has 20 amino acids. V was clipped by 2 bases and J by 1 base; unmatched bases: 17. Per the germline V gene, CDR1 is GTSNPN and CDR2 is SVGIG (reference sequence). In nucleotides, the CDR3 is TGTGCCTGGAGTCGTTTAGACCTCCGGGACAGCGCTTCTGGGGCCAACGTCCTGACTTTC. It codes for CAWSRLDLRDSASGANVLTF.

This chain uses TRBV7-6 with TRBJ2-1; 7 nucleotides agree with TRBD2. CDR1 and CDR2 (germline): SGHVS, FNYEAQ. V gave up 3 bases and J gave up 3 bases; unmatched junction bases: 2. CDR3 length equals 14 residues. CDR3 sequence reads: CASSLGGGYNEQFF. The DNA for the CDR3 is TGTGCCAGCAGCTTGGGGGGGGGCTACAATGAGCAGTTCTTC.

CDR3: CASSSPTSGADTQYF. Here the CDR3 DNA reads TGTGCCAGCAGCTCACCGACTAGCGGCGCAGATACGCAGTATTTT. The chain carries TRBV5-4 and TRBJ2-3, with 9 nucleotides matching TRBD2. V was clipped by 3 bases and J by 4 bases; unmatched bases: 6. Germline V gene data show CDR1 as SGHNT and CDR2 as YYREEE (reference sequence). The CDR3 runs to 15 residues.

V gene TRBV6-4 combines with J gene TRBJ1-2; 10 bases align to TRBD1. This CDR3 has 17 residues. V trimming: 6 bases; J trimming: 8 bases; junction bases outside the gene matches: 18. Germline loops: CDR1 MRHNA, CDR2 SNTAGT. For the CDR3, the DNA is TGTGCCAGCAGCTTAACCACCTTGGACAGGGGGATCGGCGGCTACACCTTC. Protein product: CASSLTTLDRGIGGYTF.

The chain is built from TRBV9 and TRBJ2-5, with 9 bases aligning to TRBD2. Per germline, CDR1 SGDLS and CDR2 YYNGEE. V shed 0 bases and J 5 bases; nucleotides not matched to a gene: 20. The length of the CDR3 is 20 residues. The CDR3 region has the DNA TGTGCCAGCAGCGTAGTAGGGTTTGCTAGCGGGAACTACATCGCGGAGACCCAGTACTTC. Its translation: CASSVVGFASGNYIAETQYF.

The rearrangement uses TRBV10-3 and TRBJ2-1; 7 nucleotides line up with TRBD2. CDR1 is ENHRY and CDR2 is SYGVKD in the germline V gene. CDR3 length equals 17 residues. Losses at the gene ends were 0 bases for V and 9 bases for J; bases not matched to a gene: 14. The CDR3 coding sequence is TGTGCCATCAGTGAGTCGGGGGACTTTGAGGGCGGGGGTGAGCAGTTCTTC. Translating it yields CAISESGDFEGGGEQFF.

This chain connects TRBV27 to TRBJ2-5; 9 nucleotides align to TRBD2. Germline V gene lookup returns CDR1 MNHEY and CDR2 SMNVEV (reference sequence). The CDR3 runs 16 residues. V trimming: 5 bases; J trimming: 5 bases; junction bases outside the gene matches: 12. This CDR3 reads CASSGGLAVRVETQYF. The CDR3 DNA is TGTGCCAGCAGTGGGGGACTAGCAGTGAGGGTGGAGACCCAGTACTTC.

Points on this clone: One junction end does not reproduce the germline sequence, and a read error may be involved. The chain couples TRBV9 to TRBJ1-2; 7 bases are shared with TRBD1. The CDR3 covers 17 residues. Germline V CDR1 and CDR2: SGDLS, YYNGEE. CDR3 sequence reads: CASSPRTGSLMDYGYAF. CDR3 nucleotides: TGTGCCAGCAGCCCCAGGACAGGATCACTCATGGACTATGGCTACGCCTTC.

The chain joins TRBV6-1 to TRBJ2-4, with 8 nucleotides matching TRBD2. The CDR3 has 14 residues. After removal of 2 bases from V and 12 bases from J, the junction contained 9 bases not matched to a gene. The V gene's germline CDR1 is MNHNS and CDR2 SASEGT. CDR3 protein: CASSEIGRAANQYF. The CDR3, as DNA: TGTGCCAGCAGTGAAATCGGGAGGGCGGCTAATCAGTACTTC.

DNA for the CDR3: TGCGCCAGCAGCCGGGGGACTAGCGGGAGTGTCTTGGAGCAGTACTTC. Encoded protein: CASSRGTSGSVLEQYF. The chain employs TRBV4-1 and TRBJ2-7; TRBD2 aligns across 14 bases. The CDR3 loop spans 16 amino acids. Germline CDR1 MGHRA, CDR2 YSYEKL. V shed 4 bases, J shed 7 bases, and the junction held 9 bases outside the gene matches.

The chain couples TRBV5-1 to TRBJ1-2; 8 positions agree with TRBD1. Germline V lookup: CDR1 SGHRS, CDR2 YFSETQ. The CDR3 extends over 14 amino acids. The trim removed 0 bases at V and 4 bases at J, leaving 2 bases unmatched. The CDR3 coding sequence is TGCGCCAGCAGCTTGGGGACAGGGAGCTATGGCTACACCTTC. Translating it yields CASSLGTGSYGYTF.

The chain has TRBV21-1 and TRBJ2-6; the table's D call, TRBD1, was not checked against the DNA. TRBV21-1 is listed as a pseudogene. CDR3 length equals 18 residues. Written as DNA, the CDR3 is TGTGCCAGCAGCAAAGGATTTGACAAGATCACTGGGGCCAACGTCCTGACTTTC. This encodes CASSKGFDKITGANVLTF.

The chain is built from TRBV29-1 and TRBJ2-5; tentatively, D is TRBD1 or TRBD2 (5 bases each). The end of the DNA is better explained by TRBJ2-7, so the J call may be wrong. Germline assignment: CDR1 SQVTM and CDR2 ANQGSEA. The CDR3 is 14 amino acids. The CDR3 coding sequence is TGCAGCGTTGAAGGTCAGGGACGGGACTACGAGCAGTACTTC. This codes for CSVEGQGRDYEQYF.